Listed here is a single T cell receptor beta chain. Its antigen is not identified. This specimen belongs to a study of a mutant IDH1 vaccine in newly diagnosed glioma. Generated by immunoSEQ multiplex PCR, the TCRdb table keeps only in-frame clones and is missing some. The table has over 50,000 clones, over 80% seen once; the top ten hold approximately 4.6%. Time point noted: week 5, during vaccination. The vaccine gave 300 ug of a 20-mer mutant IDH1 peptide subcutaneously per dose. The V end lost 6 bases, the J end lost 0 bases, and 8 bases lay between the germline ends. This CDR3 comprises 13 residues. Germline CDR1 is MNHNS and CDR2 is SASEGT.

This material consisted of PBMCs, taken from a glioma patient whose treatment included an IDH1 peptide vaccine. The V and J genes are TRBV6-1 and TRBJ1-1; D not certain. The clonotype comes from a middle-aged woman with glioma. CDR3 residues: CASRQAMNTEAFF. CDR3 nucleotides: TGTGCCAGCAGGCAGGCCATGAACACTGAAGCTTTCTTT.